Following are 6 T cell receptor beta chains from one sample sequenced in a study of Graves' ophthalmopathy and Graves' hyperthyroidism. The study amplified TCR beta CDR3 regions using RNA transcripts. RT-PCR in the first round used HTBI primers; a second-round multiplex PCR followed. One entry per CDR3 protein, called by TCRdb with MiXCR from the multiplex PCR reads. The sample lists over a million distinct CDR3 sequences; about 36% were seen once. What was sequenced was peripheral blood or thyroid tissue (not recorded which). The origin of the receptors is an adult man with Graves' hyperthyroidism.

The rearrangement joins TRBV7-2 to TRBJ1-3; D is perhaps TRBD1 (5 bases). The germline V gene encodes CDR1 SGHTA and CDR2 FQGNSA. Trimming pared 4 bases from V and 3 bases from J, leaving 13 bases between. The CDR3 length is 15 residues. CDR3 in amino acids: CASSSSGLHGNTIYF. CDR3 in DNA: TGTGCCAGCAGCTCCTCGGGGCTTCATGGAAACACCATATATTTT.

This clonotype appeared many times. The CDR3 bases are TGTGCCAGTTCTATTGCGGGAGATGTCGTCTACGAGCAGTACTTC. Amino acids: CASSIAGDVVYEQYF. V is TRBV19 and J is TRBJ2-7; 7 nucleotides line up with TRBD2. This CDR3 comprises 15 residues. V shed 8 bases and J 3 bases; nucleotides not matched to a gene: 13. Germline V CDR1 and CDR2: LNHDA, SQIVND (reference sequence).

This clonotype has a handful of counts. V is TRBV5-6 and J is TRBJ1-5; tentatively, D is TRBD1 (5 bases). CDR1 and CDR2 from the germline V gene are SGHDT and YYEEEE. V lost 2 bases and J lost 2, with 14 bases in between. The CDR3 is 16 residues long. CDR3 nucleotides: TGTGCCAGCAGCTTAAGGACATCAAGGGGCAATCAGCCCCAGCATTTT. Amino acid sequence: CASSLRTSRGNQPQHF.

The chain is built from TRBV12-3 or TRBV12-4 and TRBJ2-7; 12 nucleotides line up with TRBD2. J lost 1 base, V lost 6 bases, and 7 bases had no gene match. CDR3 size: 16 residues. The CDR3, as DNA: TGTGCCAGCAGCCGTGAGACTAGCGGGGGTTCCTACGAGCAGTACTTC. Its translation: CASSRETSGGSYEQYF.

The chain recombines TRBV11-2 with TRBJ1-5; D possibly corresponds to TRBD1 (5 bases). The CDR3 is 16 residues long. Trimming cost V 11 bases and J 3 bases, with 23 bases left between them. Germline CDR1 and CDR2: SGHAT and FQNNGV. The CDR3 is CARPSLGRQNNQPQHF. CDR3 DNA: TGTGCCCGACCCAGCTTGGGGCGCCAAAACAATCAGCCCCAGCATTTT.

Points on this clonotype: At one boundary the junction diverges from the germline segment, which might be a read error. CDR3 DNA: TGTGCCGGCAGTGAAGCGGCGAGGGGGCGCACCGACTATGGCTACACCTTC. It codes for CAGSEAARGRTDYGYTF. The V and J genes are TRBV6-1 and TRBJ1-2; 7 positions match TRBD1. This CDR3 contains 17 residues. Germline CDR1 and CDR2: MNHNS and SASEGT.